This T cell receptor beta chain was found in a study of blood T cell repertoires in COVID-19. At the level of the study: Italy, Spain and the United States were the sources of the convalescent and acute COVID-19 samples. From T cells, B-cell-depleted T cells, or PBMCs came the material, which was cDNA or gDNA.

This CDR3 spans 13 amino acids. With 8 bases clipped from V and 5 bases from J, the junction kept 5 bases outside the gene matches. Germline-derived CDR1 and CDR2 are SNHLY and FYNNEI. This clone came up once. In the study's own analysis: Estimated nucleated cell counts came from reference gene primer amplification. Produced via immunoSEQ multiplex PCR; TCRdb's table is partial and in-frame only. V and J calls and clone size are copied from that table; D and trimming were computed from the DNA. The sample yields under 95,000 clones, almost 85% seen once. The chain uses TRBV2 and TRBJ1-1, with TRBD1 matching 10 bases. This clonotype was sampled from a woman older than 75 with acute or convalescent COVID-19. Sequenced sample: peripheral blood. The CDR3, as DNA: TGTGCCAGCCGACAGGGGGCAGCGACTGAAGCTTTCTTT. Its protein is CASRQGAATEAFF.